Presented here are 20 T cell receptor beta chains from one specimen sequenced in a study of shared clonotypes between healthy human individuals. Method: immunoSEQ multiplex PCR; TCRdb's copy keeps in-frame clones and lacks some. The sample has roughly 1,100,000 clones, roughly 75% seen once. Sequencing was performed on memory CD4+ T cells sorted from blood. Stated subset: CD45RA-negative fraction. These receptors came from a young man in good health.

This chain connects TRBV6-1 to TRBJ1-1; possible D gene TRBD1, 5 bases. Trimming cost V 6 bases and J 4 bases, with 15 bases left between them. The CDR3 length is 14 residues. Germline V lookup: CDR1 MNHNS, CDR2 SASEGT. CDR3 sequence: CASRIRGGATEAFF. The CDR3 DNA follows: TGTGCCAGCAGGATCCGCGGCGGGGCCACTGAAGCTTTCTTT.

The chain has TRBV5-1 and TRBJ2-5; 11 bases align to TRBD2. The CDR3 is made up of 15 amino acids. The V gene's germline CDR1 is SGHRS and CDR2 YFSETQ. Trimming took 0 bases from V and 4 from J; bases not matched to a gene: 2. CDR3 region: CASSLGLAGTETQYF. DNA for the CDR3: TGCGCCAGCAGCTTGGGACTAGCGGGGACAGAGACCCAGTACTTC.

The gene calls are TRBV6-1 and TRBJ2-1; TRBD2 matches 11 bases. This CDR3 spans 15 amino acids. The germline V gene encodes CDR1 MNHNS and CDR2 SASEGT. V dropped 4 bases and J dropped 6; count of bases not matched to a gene: 5. CDR3 region: CASSVSGGAINEQFF. The CDR3 bases are TGTGCCAGCAGTGTTAGCGGGGGGGCTATCAATGAGCAGTTCTTC.

V and J are TRBV5-6 and TRBJ2-3, with TRBD2 matching 7 bases. V was clipped by 4 bases and J by 0 bases; unmatched bases: 8. Germline V gene data show CDR1 as SGHDT and CDR2 as YYEEEE. The CDR3 loop spans 16 amino acids. As DNA, the CDR3 is TGTGCCAGCAGCCGTCAACGGCGGGGGAGCACAGATACGCAGTATTTT. Protein sequence: CASSRQRRGSTDTQYF.

The chain joins TRBV7-9 to TRBJ1-1; D is perhaps TRBD1 (5 bases). This CDR3 is built from 14 residues. Trimming removed 3 bases from V and 0 bases from J, with 8 bases in between. CDR1 and CDR2 (germline): SEHNR, FQNEAQ (reference sequence). CDR3 bases: TGTGCCAGCAGCTTGGGGCCTGTGAACACTGAAGCTTTCTTT. Protein: CASSLGPVNTEAFF.

The V call is TRBV19, the J call TRBJ1-3; D is unresolved. Trimming cost V 4 bases and J 0 bases, with 7 bases left between them. The CDR3 has 14 amino acids. Per germline, CDR1 LNHDA and CDR2 SQIVND (reference sequence). The CDR3 is CASSTRNSGNTIYF. For the CDR3, the DNA is TGTGCCAGTAGTACCCGGAACTCTGGAAACACCATATATTTT.

There are many counts of this clone. The chain employs TRBV7-2 and TRBJ1-6; D gene ambiguous. CDR1 SGHTA and CDR2 FQGNSA come from the germline V gene. Trimming took 5 bases from V and 7 from J, leaving 12 bases between them. This CDR3 region has 14 residues. The CDR3: CASSTVLWNSPLHF. CDR3 coding DNA: TGTGCCAGCAGCACCGTCCTCTGGAATTCACCCCTCCACTTT.

The J gene is TRBJ2-4, the V gene TRBV7-8, with D unclear. V lost 1 base to trimming and J lost 8 bases, with 6 bases between them. This CDR3 region has 12 residues. Germline V gives CDR1 SGHVS, CDR2 FQNEAQ. The CDR3 spells CASSLGSYIQYF. The CDR3 coding sequence is TGTGCCAGCAGCTTAGGGAGCTACATTCAGTACTTC.

J is TRBJ1-5 and V is TRBV4-1; D possibly corresponds to TRBD1 (6 bases). Germline V CDR1 and CDR2: MGHRA, YSYEKL. V dropped 5 bases and J dropped 6 bases, with 11 bases sitting between them. There are 13 residues in the CDR3. The CDR3 is CASSTPGAQPQHF. Here the CDR3 DNA reads TGCGCCAGCAGCACCCCAGGGGCTCAGCCCCAGCATTTT.

The rearrangement joins TRBV7-2 to TRBJ2-1, with a possible D match to TRBD1 (5 bases). V was cut by 2 bases and J by 12 bases, with 20 bases left in between. Germline V gene sequence: CDR1 SGHTA, CDR2 FQGNSA. This CDR3 region has 15 residues. The DNA for the CDR3 is TGTGCCAGCAGCTTAAACCGTGGGGCTACGGGTTCGCAGTTCTTC. Translation gives CASSLNRGATGSQFF.

This chain uses TRBV5-1 with TRBJ1-2; TRBD1 agrees at 11 bases. With V trimmed by 0 bases and J by 3 bases, 4 bases remained unmatched. The CDR3 has 16 amino acids. Germline V gives CDR1 SGHRS, CDR2 YFSETQ. CDR3 nucleotide sequence: TGCGCCAGCAGCTTGGAAGGGACAGGGGGTTACTATGGCTACACCTTC. Amino acids: CASSLEGTGGYYGYTF.

V gene TRBV30 combines with J gene TRBJ1-1; 8 nucleotides match TRBD1. Looked up from germline, CDR1 is GTSNPN and CDR2 is SVGIG (reference sequence). This CDR3 comprises 13 residues. V lost 0 bases, J lost 4 bases, and 1 base stayed unmatched. The chain's CDR3 is CAWSVGQVTEAFF. CDR3 sequence (DNA): TGTGCCTGGAGTGTGGGACAGGTCACTGAAGCTTTCTTT.

This sequence joins TRBV19 and TRBJ1-2; the match to TRBD1 covers 9 bases. This CDR3 is built from 12 residues. The V and J ends lost 8 bases and 5 bases, in that order; junction bases with no gene match: 3. Germline CDR1 LNHDA, CDR2 SQIVND (reference sequence). The CDR3 region has the DNA TGTGCCAGTGGGGACAGGGTGTATGGCTACACCTTC. Its translation is CASGDRVYGYTF.

Notes on this clone: Additional DNA sequences in this sample encode the identical CDR3. J is TRBJ2-5 and V is TRBV9; D is ambiguous. The CDR3 sequence is 12 residues long. Germline V gene sequence: CDR1 SGDLS, CDR2 YYNGEE. V was shortened by 4 bases and J by 5 bases, with 9 bases between the two germline ends. The CDR3 sequence is CASSPQGETQYF. In DNA form, the CDR3 reads TGTGCCAGCAGCCCTCAAGGGGAGACCCAGTACTTC.

This chain links TRBV18 with TRBJ1-1, with unresolved D. CDR3 length: 15 amino acids. CDR1 is KGHSH and CDR2 is LQKENI in the germline V gene. Trimming removed 6 bases at V and 2 bases at J, with 16 bases between. The CDR3: CASSLDGRANTEAFF. CDR3 in DNA: TGTGCCAGCTCCCTCGATGGGAGGGCAAACACTGAAGCTTTCTTT.

The CDR3 sequence is CASSTGVQETQYF. The CDR3 DNA sequence: TGTGCCAGTAGTACAGGTGTCCAAGAGACCCAGTACTTC. The chain joins TRBV19 to TRBJ2-5; no definite D call. The CDR3 extends over 13 amino acids. Trimming cost V 4 bases and J 1 base, with 7 bases left between them. From germline, CDR1 is LNHDA and CDR2 SQIVND (reference sequence).

The chain employs TRBV19 and TRBJ2-1; 13 bases map to TRBD2. V trimming: 1 base; J trimming: 0 bases; junction bases outside the gene matches: 3. CDR1 LNHDA and CDR2 SQIVND come from the germline V gene (reference sequence). The CDR3 extends over 18 amino acids. The CDR3 DNA sequence: TGTGCCAGTAGTATAGGGACTAGCGGGAGAGGCTCCTACAATGAGCAGTTCTTC. It codes for CASSIGTSGRGSYNEQFF.

As regards this clone: With a much larger clone just one base away, this may be a read error. Other DNA sequences in this specimen translate into the identical CDR3. The chain combines TRBV5-6 with TRBJ2-1, with D unclear. V lost 3 bases and J 4 bases, leaving 2 bases between the germline ends. The CDR3 consists of 11 residues. Germline CDR1 reads SGHDT; CDR2 reads YYEEEE. For the CDR3, the DNA is TGTGCCAGCAGCTCTTACAATGAGCAGTTCTTC. Protein: CASSSYNEQFF.

The V call is TRBV15, the J call TRBJ2-3; the D gene could be TRBD1 or TRBD2 (5 bases each). Germline CDR1 and CDR2: LNHNV and YYDKDF (reference sequence). V dropped 1 base and J dropped 0 bases, with 8 bases sitting between them. This CDR3 is 15 amino acids long. The chain's CDR3 is CATSRVGDSTDTQYF. The CDR3 bases are TGTGCCACCAGCAGAGTAGGGGACAGCACAGATACGCAGTATTTT.

The genes are TRBV5-1 and TRBJ2-5; 7 positions match TRBD1. The trim removed 3 bases at V and 5 bases at J, leaving 7 bases unmatched. The CDR3 is made up of 14 amino acids. Germline V gene data show CDR1 as SGHRS and CDR2 as YFSETQ. The CDR3 nucleotides read TGCGCCAGCAGCTCAACAGGGGTGTGGGAGACCCAGTACTTC. This encodes CASSSTGVWETQYF.